This T cell receptor beta chain was recovered during a study of OX40 agonist ivuxolimab in advanced cancers. Study at large: Partial responses were achieved by three patients, one with hepatocellular carcinoma and two with cutaneous melanoma. Study results and limitations: Partial responders receiving 0.1-3.0 mg/kg showed among the lowest clonal expansion.

Enrollment shut out patients with autoimmune disease history or systemic immunosuppression. Blood got drawn at baseline, again on cycle 4 day 1, and then on cycle 7 day 1. Only a few counts were recorded for this clone. The antigen remains unidentified. Measured with immunoSEQ multiplex PCR; TCRdb has only the in-frame clones, and not every one. The table records 45,000 to 50,000 clones, about four fifths of them present only once. V dropped 4 bases and J dropped 4 bases, with 13 bases sitting between them. The CDR3 length is 14 residues. Germline V gene sequence: CDR1 MNHEY, CDR2 SVGAGI. This sequence originates from an adult with an advanced solid tumor such as melanoma, head and neck, liver or kidney cancer. Sequencing used CD4+ or CD8+ T cells sorted from blood, obtained in a trial of the OX40 agonist ivuxolimab. The chain is built from TRBV6-5 and TRBJ1-1; D remains unclear. CDR3 sequence: CASSLSFPVTEAFF. DNA of the CDR3: TGTGCCAGCAGTTTGAGCTTTCCGGTCACTGAAGCTTTCTTT.